This entry is about one T cell receptor beta chain. What it recognizes is unknown. In the authors' workflow: Filtering differed, since immunoSEQ gave only junction sequences and no quality scores. This table comes from immunoSEQ multiplex PCR, and its TCRdb copy is limited to in-frame clones, with some not included. The D gene and trimming were derived from the DNA, and the V and J assignments and clone size from that table. The sample lists about 1 million clones, roughly 80% occurring once. CDR3 size: 12 residues. Trimming pared 6 bases from V and 1 base from J, leaving 6 bases between. In germline, CDR1 is MNHEY, CDR2 SVGAGI. This entry is derived from a study of shared clonotypes between healthy human individuals. Across the study: A donor's plate count was three for CD4 naive and three for CD4 memory; CD8 naive had two and CD8 memory one. Study conclusions and caveats: It was the non-shared clonotypes that had lower generation probabilities than clonotypes shared by all four donors.

All donors were healthy HIV-negative adults lacking recent acute infections or vaccinations. Sequenced sample: memory CD4+ T cells sorted from blood. As to subset: CD45RA-negative fraction. The V and J genes are TRBV6-5 and TRBJ1-1; D call uncertain. This receptor was identified in a man younger than 30 in good health. As DNA, the CDR3 is TGTGCCAGCAGCCGGGCGAACACTGAAGCTTTCTTT. Translated, it gives CASSRANTEAFF.